This TCR beta chain was found in a study of control samples from healthy donors and cancer patients. Only in-frame clones appear in the TCRdb table, and some are missing; sequencing was by immunoSEQ multiplex PCR. This table holds tens of thousands of clones, 70% to 85% found once. Input material: PBMCs. This sequence originates from a man aged 55-75 years with head and neck cancer.

CDR3 bases: TGTGCCAGCAGCCAAGGAGGTGGCTACACCTTC. As protein: CASSQGGGYTF. The chain has TRBV4-2 and TRBJ1-2; D remains ambiguous. The V end was cut by 1 base, the J end by 7 bases, with 4 bases between. CDR1 LGHNA and CDR2 YNFKEQ come from the germline V gene. CDR3 length equals 11 residues.